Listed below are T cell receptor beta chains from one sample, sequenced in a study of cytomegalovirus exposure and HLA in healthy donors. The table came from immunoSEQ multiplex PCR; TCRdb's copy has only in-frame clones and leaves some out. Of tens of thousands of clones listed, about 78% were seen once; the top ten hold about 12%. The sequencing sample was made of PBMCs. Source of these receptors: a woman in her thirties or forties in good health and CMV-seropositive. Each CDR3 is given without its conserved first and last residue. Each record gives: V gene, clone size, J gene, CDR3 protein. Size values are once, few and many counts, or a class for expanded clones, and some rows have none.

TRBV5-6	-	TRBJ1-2	ASSPNRGLYGYT
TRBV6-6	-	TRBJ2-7	ASRTGTGHEQY
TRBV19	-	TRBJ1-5	ASLLRGNSNQPQH
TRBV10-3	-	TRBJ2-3	ALQAGGTDTQY
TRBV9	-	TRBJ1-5	ASSVGPDSNQPQN
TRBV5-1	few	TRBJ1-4	ASSTRTGIEKLF
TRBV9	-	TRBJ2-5	ASSPRGAGGPIGETQY
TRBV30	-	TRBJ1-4	AWSVKEKLF
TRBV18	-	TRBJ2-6	ASSPPRDTPFSGANVLT
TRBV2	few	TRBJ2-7	ASRFSGGPGEQY
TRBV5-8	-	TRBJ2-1	ASSKGLSSYNEQF
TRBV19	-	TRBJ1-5	ASSIGGVGHNQPQH
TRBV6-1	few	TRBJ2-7	ASLGQPAYEQY
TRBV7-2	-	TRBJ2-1	ASSLGGTSRNEQF
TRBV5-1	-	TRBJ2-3	ASRTSGRTDTQY
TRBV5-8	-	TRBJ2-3	ASSLDYTDTQY
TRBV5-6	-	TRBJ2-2	ASSFGLNTGELF
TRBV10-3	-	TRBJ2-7	AISDRDIAGGIVLGLYYEQY
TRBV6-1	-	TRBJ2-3	ASSETGLHGDTQY
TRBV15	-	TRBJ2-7	ATSRDASSWAGPSYEQY
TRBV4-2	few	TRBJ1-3	ASSQAGGNTIY
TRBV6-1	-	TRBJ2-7	ASSEWYRGDSYEQY
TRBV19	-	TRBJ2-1	ASSKQIYNEQF
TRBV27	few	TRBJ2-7	ASRGTSGFSYEQY
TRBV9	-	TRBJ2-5	ASSVGSGGSGETQY
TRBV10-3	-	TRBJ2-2	AISPRPGTGELF
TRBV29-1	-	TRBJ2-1	SVDLEDFYNEQF
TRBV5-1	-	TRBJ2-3	ASSGDYSTDTQY